The following is a TCR beta chain sequence with its context. This clone's antigen is unknown. No much larger clone is present one base from it, and per-base qualities are unavailable. The donors were healthy, HIV-negative adults with no recently reported acute infections or vaccinations. Only Caucasian adults living in Nashville, Tennessee, USA were represented among the donors. CD4+ T cells were enriched through magnetic negative selection, after which naive cells were positively selected on CD45RA and the remaining negative fraction served as the memory subset. After blood collection by leukapheresis, PBMCs were isolated using Ficoll-Histopaque density gradient centrifugation and then cryopreserved in the vapor phase of liquid nitrogen. Analytical flow cytometry was used to check the purity and quantity of every magnetically sorted T cell population. Genomic DNA was isolated from every sorted fraction and measured by UV absorbance on a Nanodrop 2000c.

This sample was included in a study of shared clonotypes between healthy human individuals (TCRdb year 2020). Regarding the study in general: A few men and two women, aged 18 to 49 years, made up the cohort. To increase sequencing depth and limit assay-specific biases, TCR repertoire library preparation and sequencing were carried out by different laboratories using diverse techniques. The study deeply sequenced blood TCR repertoires of five healthy adults to estimate repertoire size and the extent of clonotype sharing between individuals. Between about 0.8 and 9 billion PBMCs per donor were obtained by leukapheresis. For each donor, three plates each were used for CD4 naive and CD4 memory, two plates were used for CD8 naive, and one plate was used for CD8 memory. The research as a whole found: Compared with non-shared clonotypes, the clonotypes found in all four sorted-subset donors had higher generation probabilities. Sampling was restricted to blood, and TCR repertoires in tissue are likely to differ from TCR repertoires in blood. Across several donors, roughly 5% of naive CD4, approximately 4% of naive CD8, approximately 2.5% of memory CD4, and roughly 0.4% of memory CD8 clonotypes were shared. Rarefaction of sorted-subset datasets indicated incomplete sequencing despite the large sequencing depth. Estimated clonotype richness was generally larger for naive than for memory subsets. Pairwise subsampling led to the expectation that sequencing depth would affect the degree of clonotype sharing among donors. The genetic and exposure-history diversity represented was limited by the small number of donors.

TCR CDR3 regions were amplified from genomic DNA by multiplex PCR using the deep immunoSEQ assay. For each cell subset, the extracted genomic DNA was distributed evenly across all wells of several immunoSEQ 96-well plates, and each plate served as one replicate. Each replicate PCR for sorted subsets received about 210 ng genomic DNA, equal to about 30,000 T cell genomes. Purified libraries were measured with a Qubit 3.0 fluorometer, size-checked on a Bioanalyzer 2100, and measured again with the KAPA Library Quantification kit. Each immunoSEQ 96-well plate was sequenced on its own single-read 150-cycle Illumina NextSeq 550 flow cell. The study's own analysis went as follows. Because only junctional sequences without quality scores were contained in the immunoSEQ output, filtering matching that applied to full-length reads could not be performed. To assign V/J genes and CDR3, sequences were annotated using PyIR, a Python wrapper for IgBLAST v1.9, with IMGT germline references. Reads with weak V/J assignments (E-value above 1e-6), missing CDR3, stop codons, out-of-frame junctions, or ambiguous translated residues were removed. A V3J clonotype was defined by an identical inferred V gene, J gene, and CDR3 amino acid sequence. To compute the percentage overlap between repertoires, the number of shared unique clonotypes was divided by the size of the smaller repertoire. Repertoire richness was assessed with RTK rarefaction, the Chao1 estimator, and Recon v2.1 estimates of unobserved clonotypes. OLGA was used to compute generation probabilities for all TCRbeta clonotypes that the gDNA method yielded from a few donors. TCRdb took over this immuneACCESS table, retaining in-frame rearrangements with V and J assigned. Such tables are incomplete; in checked studies, under half of the missing clones stem from an unresolved V gene, and the remainder is unexplained. The DNA gave D and trimming, while V, J and clone size come from that table. The sample table shows approximately 1.5 million clones, and 95% to 99% are seen once. The ten top clones hold 0.4% to 0.55% of the sample.

As encoded in the germline V gene, CDR1 is SQVTM while CDR2 is ANQGSEA. The germline V end is reduced by 6 bases and the J end by 6 bases; junction bases left unmatched: 2. From its cysteine to its phenylalanine, the CDR3 spans 12 amino acids. Only the CDR3 part of the read is kept: 36 bases, read in frame from the first base. The sample consisted of naive CD4+ T cells sorted from blood. In the paper's terms, the cell subset or site label means: CD45RA+ positively selected. This clonotype originated in a man under 40 in good health. The rearranged segments are TRBV29-1 and TRBJ2-2; 9 central bases correspond to TRBD1. CDR3 protein: CSVGTGSGELFF. The DNA is as follows: TGCAGCGTCGGGACAGGGTCCGGGGAGCTGTTTTTT.